This T cell receptor (beta chain) was identified during a study of tumor-infiltrating lymphocytes in primary liver carcinoma (dated by TCRdb to 2015 to 2018). About the study as a whole: Of the five patients (three men and two women, aged 30 to 69 years), four had hepatocellular carcinoma and one had combined HCC and intrahepatic cholangiocarcinoma. Tumors of the five patients were stage T1-T3 N0M0 with maximum diameters of 4.2 to 10 cm. Repertoires from technical replicates were highly reproducible, with mean shared-clone rates approximately 0.88 and correlation coefficients above 0.95. Agilent mRNA microarray profiling was performed on the roughly 27 tumor region samples to relate TCRbeta repertoire diversity to the local molecular phenotype. Each sample produced about 3.5 to 7.13 million productive TCRbeta reads, and read depth showed no significant difference between tissue types. A total of roughly 35 specimens from 5 patients went through TCRbeta repertoire sequencing, namely 25 tumor regions, 5 adjacent noncancerous liver tissues and 5 peripheral blood samples. TCRbeta repertoire sequencing, expression microarrays and whole-exome sequencing were combined in the study across five regions of each liver tumor, with adjacent normal tissue and blood also included. Broad study findings and their caveats: Only 4 to 6 patients were included in the study, and the authors note that the findings should be validated in a larger study. Since the samples were bulk and unsorted, there was no way to compare CD4+ and CD8+ T cell repertoires. Repertoire overlap was higher between tumor regions (mean about 35%) than tumor-adjacent (approximately 17%) or tumor-blood (14%) pairs, consistent with antigen-driven expansion. Only about 7.5-25% of top clones were found in all five regions of a tumor, suggesting spatial heterogeneity of tumor-infiltrating T cells. The top 250 clones made up a significantly larger repertoire fraction in tumors than in blood (p = 0.039). Only the TCR beta chain was sequenced, which likely underestimates true repertoire diversity because unpaired alpha chains were not captured.

Note on this clonotype: Its binding antigen is unknown. Base qualities are not recorded, but no much larger clone differs from it by a single base.

Total RNA and DNA were co-extracted from about 20-30 mg of bulk tissue with the AllPrep DNA/RNA mini kit, without cell sorting. Between November 2015 and early 2016, roughly 5 patients in China with histopathologically diagnosed primary liver carcinoma had their tumors surgically resected. Patients had chronic HBV infection and were treatment-naive at sampling. Each tumor was sampled at five spatially separated regions: the superior, inferior, left-lateral and right-lateral poles and the tumor centre. According to histology, viable tumor cells made up more than 75% of every tumor sample. Pieces of fresh tumor and adjacent tissue were cut in half, with one half kept in RNAlater at -80 degrees C and the other half sent for histology. CDR1 and CDR2 are read off the germline V gene as SGHAT and FQNNGV. The junction shows trimming of 2 bases on V and 13 bases on J, plus 24 bases between the germline ends. The CDR3 starts with the cysteine, ends with the phenylalanine, and has 15 residues. The sequence is cut down to CDR3 DNA, 45 bases in frame from base 1.

Starting from approximately 500 ng total RNA, TCRbeta-specific cDNA was produced by reverse transcription with a constant-region primer and ProtoScript II reverse transcriptase. Three nested multiplex PCR rounds, following a slightly modified ARM-PCR procedure, were used to build the TCRbeta libraries. Multiplex TRBV1-TRBV30 forward primers and a Cbeta reverse primer were used in the first two PCR rounds, each of which was run for around 9 cycles. Sample barcodes and Illumina adapters were added in a final 25-cycle PCR using Deep VentR polymerase. Before sequencing, amplicons between 200 and 500 bp were purified from gel using a QIAquick gel extraction kit. TCRbeta amplicons were sequenced on an Illumina HiSeq 2500 with 250-bp paired-end reads. In the paper's pipeline: Trimmomatic v0.33 was used to quality-trim the reads, and FLASH v1.2.11 was used to merge paired reads so that full CDR3 sequences could be recovered. V, D and J germline segments were assigned to the rearranged TCRbeta sequences by MiGEC v1.2.1b. VDJtools v1.0.0 computed clonotype statistics and Shannon-Wiener diversity indices. Except for diversity analysis, only each sample's 250 most abundant clonotypes were used in subsequent analyses to reduce sampling bias. The public reads were reprocessed in TCRdb via fastp at Q25 and MiXCR, keeping in-frame beta chains. Each entry merges the rows of one CDR3 protein and shows their most common DNA and genes. It is TCRdb's table, rather than the study itself, that gives the V and J calls and clone size. The sample profile shows roughly 190,000 distinct CDR3 sequences; approximately 80% of them were found once. The ten largest clones add up to 15% to 20% of the sample.

The sequencing sample was made of tumor tissue from primary liver carcinoma. This sequence uses TRBV11-2 and TRBJ2-7; 5 matching bases give a weak D call of TRBD1. This TCR was sampled from a man aged 40-49 years with primary liver carcinoma and hepatitis B virus infection. The CDR3 here reads CASSLSAGFYYEHYF. The nucleotide sequence reads TGTGCCAGCAGCTTATCGGCAGGGTTTTACTACGAACACTACTTC.